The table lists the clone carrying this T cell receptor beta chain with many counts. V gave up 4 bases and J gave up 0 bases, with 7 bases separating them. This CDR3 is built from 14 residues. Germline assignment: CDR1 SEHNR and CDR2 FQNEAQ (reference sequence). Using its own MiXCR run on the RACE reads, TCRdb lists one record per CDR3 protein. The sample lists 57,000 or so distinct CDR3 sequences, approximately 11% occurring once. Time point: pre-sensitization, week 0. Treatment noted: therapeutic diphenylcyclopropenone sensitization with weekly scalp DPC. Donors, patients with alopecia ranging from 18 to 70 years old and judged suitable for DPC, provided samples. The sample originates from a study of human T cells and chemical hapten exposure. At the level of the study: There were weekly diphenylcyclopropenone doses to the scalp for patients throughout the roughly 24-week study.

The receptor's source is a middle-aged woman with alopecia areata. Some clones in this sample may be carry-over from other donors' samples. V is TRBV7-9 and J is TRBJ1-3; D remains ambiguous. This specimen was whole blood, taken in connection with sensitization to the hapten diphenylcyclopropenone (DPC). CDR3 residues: CASSSDYSGNTIYF. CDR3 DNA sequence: TGTGCCAGCAGCTCCGACTACTCTGGAAACACCATATATTTT.